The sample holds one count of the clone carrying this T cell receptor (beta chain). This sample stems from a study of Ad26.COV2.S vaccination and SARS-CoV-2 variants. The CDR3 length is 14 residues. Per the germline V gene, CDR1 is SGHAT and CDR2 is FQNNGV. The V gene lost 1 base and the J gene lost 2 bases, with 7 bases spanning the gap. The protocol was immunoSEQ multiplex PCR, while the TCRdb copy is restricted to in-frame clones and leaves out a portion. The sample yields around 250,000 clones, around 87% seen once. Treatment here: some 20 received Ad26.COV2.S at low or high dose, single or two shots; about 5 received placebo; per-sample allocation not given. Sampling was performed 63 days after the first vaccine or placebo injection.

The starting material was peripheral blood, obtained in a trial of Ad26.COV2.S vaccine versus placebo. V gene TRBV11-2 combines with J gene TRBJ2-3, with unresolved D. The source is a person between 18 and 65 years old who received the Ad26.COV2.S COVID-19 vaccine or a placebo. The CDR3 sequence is CASSLGLFTDTQYF. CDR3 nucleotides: TGTGCCAGCAGCTTAGGACTGTTCACAGATACGCAGTATTTT.